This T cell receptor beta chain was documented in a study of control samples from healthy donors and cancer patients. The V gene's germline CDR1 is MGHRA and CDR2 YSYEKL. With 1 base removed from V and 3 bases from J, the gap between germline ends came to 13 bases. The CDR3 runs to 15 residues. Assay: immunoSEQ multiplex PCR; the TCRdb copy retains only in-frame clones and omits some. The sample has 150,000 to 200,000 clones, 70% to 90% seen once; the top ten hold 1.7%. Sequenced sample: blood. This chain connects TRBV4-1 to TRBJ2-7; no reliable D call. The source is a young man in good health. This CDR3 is CASSQALGRYYEQYF. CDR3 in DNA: TGCGCCAGCAGCCAAGCGCTCGGCAGGTACTACGAGCAGTACTTC.